The rows below give T cell receptor beta chains drawn from one sample of a study of shared clonotypes between healthy human individuals. Some clones are missing from TCRdb's copy, which holds only in-frame ones; the method was immunoSEQ multiplex PCR. The data contain approximately 2,000,000 clones, around 93% of them seen just once; the ten biggest clones take up around 0.38%. Sequencing was done on a sample of naive CD4+ T cells from PBMCs. Receptor source: a young man in good health. Some clones in this sample may be carry-over from other donors' samples. CDR3s include the opening cysteine and the closing phenylalanine or tryptophan. Each record gives: D gene, clone size, J gene, V gene, CDR3 protein, CDR3 DNA. A D gene is named only where the DNA matches it firmly. A row's size may be missing; if present it is once, few, many or a size class.

-,-,TRBJ2-5,TRBV18,CASSPPGRGGETQYF,TGTGCCAGCTCACCACCCGGTCGTGGGGGCGAGACCCAGTACTTC
-,once,TRBJ2-2,TRBV11-2,CASRYRDGTGELFF,TGTGCCAGCAGATACCGGGACGGAACCGGGGAGCTGTTTTTT
TRBD2,-,TRBJ2-2,TRBV28,CASTTGLAGVAGELFF,TGTGCCAGCACCACGGGACTAGCGGGAGTCGCCGGGGAGCTGTTTTTT
-,-,TRBJ2-2,TRBV2,CASNNVQNTGELFF,TGTGCCAGCAATAACGTTCAGAACACCGGGGAGCTGTTTTTT
-,-,TRBJ2-5,TRBV7-6,CASSDRAFQETQYF,TGTGCCAGCAGCGACCGGGCTTTTCAAGAGACCCAGTACTTC
-,-,TRBJ1-1,TRBV28,CASNSGAYTEAFF,TGTGCCAGCAATAGCGGGGCATACACTGAAGCTTTCTTT
TRBD2,-,TRBJ2-5,TRBV9,CASSASGRWETQYF,TGTGCCAGCAGCGCTAGCGGGAGATGGGAGACCCAGTACTTC
-,once,TRBJ1-5,TRBV10-3,CAIRQGSNQPQHF,TGTGCCATCAGACAGGGAAGCAATCAGCCCCAGCATTTT
TRBD1,-,TRBJ2-2,TRBV7-3,CASSLRGHVTGELFF,TGTGCCAGCAGCCTCAGGGGGCACGTAACCGGGGAGCTGTTTTTT
-,-,TRBJ1-2,TRBV5-1,CASSLESANYGYTF,TGCGCCAGCAGCTTGGAGTCGGCTAACTATGGCTACACCTTC
-,-,TRBJ1-4,TRBV18,CASSPSTQGLNEKLFF,TGTGCCAGCTCACCATCGACGCAGGGGCTAAATGAAAAACTGTTTTTT
TRBD1,-,TRBJ1-3,TRBV18,CASSRTGTGRNTIYF,TGTGCCAGCTCACGTACCGGGACAGGGAGGAACACCATATATTTT
TRBD1,-,TRBJ2-5,TRBV7-8,CASSPGTGGTETQYF,TGTGCCAGCAGCCCAGGGACAGGGGGAACGGAGACCCAGTACTTC
TRBD1,-,TRBJ2-1,TRBV4-1,CASSLDRGHNEQFF,TGCGCCAGCAGCCTGGACAGGGGGCACAATGAGCAGTTCTTC
TRBD1,once,TRBJ1-2,TRBV28,CASSFYNVRGDGYTF,TGTGCCAGCAGTTTTTATAACGTCAGGGGGGATGGCTACACCTTC
TRBD2,-,TRBJ2-3,TRBV5-1,CASSLEGIAGGWDTQYF,TGCGCCAGCAGCTTGGAGGGAATAGCGGGGGGCTGGGATACGCAGTATTTT
TRBD1,-,TRBJ1-4,TRBV5-1,CASSRGTGDGEKLFF,TGCGCCAGCAGCCGGGGGACAGGGGACGGTGAAAAACTGTTTTTT
TRBD1,once,TRBJ2-5,TRBV7-3,CASSLTGQGLQTQYF,TGTGCCAGCAGCTTAACGGGACAGGGGCTACAGACCCAGTACTTC
TRBD1,-,TRBJ1-4,TRBV28,CASIAGTGDHNEKLFF,TGTGCCAGCATCGCCGGGACAGGGGACCATAATGAAAAACTGTTTTTT